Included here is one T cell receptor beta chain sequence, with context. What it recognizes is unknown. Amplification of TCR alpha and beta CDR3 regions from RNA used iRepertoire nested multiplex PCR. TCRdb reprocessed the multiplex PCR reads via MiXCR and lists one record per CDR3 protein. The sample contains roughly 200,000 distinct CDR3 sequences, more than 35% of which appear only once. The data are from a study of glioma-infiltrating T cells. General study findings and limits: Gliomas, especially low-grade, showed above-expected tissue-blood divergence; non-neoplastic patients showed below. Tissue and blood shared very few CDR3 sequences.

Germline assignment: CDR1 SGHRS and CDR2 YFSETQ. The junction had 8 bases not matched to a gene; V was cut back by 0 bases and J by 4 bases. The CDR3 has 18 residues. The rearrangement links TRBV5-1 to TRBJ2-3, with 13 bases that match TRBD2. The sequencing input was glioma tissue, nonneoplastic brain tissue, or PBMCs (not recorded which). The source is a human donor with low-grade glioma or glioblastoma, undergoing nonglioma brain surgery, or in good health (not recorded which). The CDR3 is CASSLELAGGSRADTQYF. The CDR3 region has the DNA TGCGCCAGCAGCTTGGAACTAGCGGGGGGGTCCCGCGCAGATACGCAGTATTTT.